The rows below give T cell receptor beta chains drawn from one sample of a study of cytomegalovirus exposure and HLA in healthy donors. Produced via immunoSEQ multiplex PCR; TCRdb's table is partial and in-frame only. The sample lists about 36,000 clones, nearly 55% occurring once. Sequencing input: PBMCs. The receptors were sampled from a woman in her thirties or forties in good health and CMV-seropositive. The CDR3 runs from the conserved cysteine through the conserved F or W. A D gene is named only where the DNA matches it firmly. Clone size is shown for a subset of rows, as once, few, many or a class of expanded clone.

abundance	d_gene	j_gene	v_gene	CDR3aa	CDR3nt
-	TRBD2	TRBJ2-5	TRBV5-8	CASSWGGQETQYF	TGTGCCAGCAGCTGGGGAGGGCAGGAGACCCAGTACTTC
-	-	TRBJ1-5	TRBV7-2	CASSLDPSRRGKGNQPQHF	TGTGCCAGCAGCTTAGATCCCAGTCGACGGGGGAAGGGCAATCAGCCCCAGCATTTT
few	-	TRBJ2-1	TRBV15	CATSRDALAEQFF	TGTGCCACCAGCAGAGACGCCCTAGCTGAGCAGTTCTTC
-	-	TRBJ1-1	TRBV5-8	CASSLHRTGDTEAFF	TGTGCCAGCAGCTTACATCGGACGGGAGACACTGAAGCTTTCTTT
few	-	TRBJ1-4	TRBV30	CAWRGRQSPNEKLFF	TGTGCCTGGAGGGGCAGGCAATCCCCTAATGAAAAACTGTTTTTT
-	-	TRBJ1-6	TRBV6-6	CASSRGGENSPLHF	TGTGCCAGCAGCCGAGGCGGGGAGAATTCACCCCTCCACTTT
-	-	TRBJ2-7	TRBV11-2	CASSLGGGYEQYF	TGTGCCAGCAGCCTTGGGGGCGGCTACGAGCAGTACTTC
few	TRBD1	TRBJ2-2	TRBV7-9	CASSFETGFGELFF	TGTGCCAGCAGCTTCGAGACAGGGTTCGGGGAGCTGTTTTTT
-	-	TRBJ2-5	TRBV5-1	CASSEGGRETQYF	TGCGCCAGCAGCGAAGGCGGGCGGGAGACCCAGTACTTC
-	TRBD1	TRBJ1-4	TRBV11-2	CASSLEAGGAGKLFF	TGTGCCAGCAGCTTAGAAGCAGGGGGCGCGGGAAAACTGTTTTTT
-	TRBD1	TRBJ1-1	TRBV4-1	CASSLDGTGVTEAFF	TGCGCCAGCAGCCTGGACGGGACAGGGGTCACTGAAGCTTTCTTT
-	-	TRBJ1-6	TRBV7-8	CASSPIAGGVSPLHF	TGTGCCAGCAGCCCCATAGCGGGGGGAGTTTCACCCCTCCACTTT
-	TRBD2	TRBJ2-5	TRBV11-2	CASSHGASGGAGETQYF	TGTGCCAGCAGCCACGGAGCTAGCGGGGGGGCAGGAGAGACCCAGTACTTC
few	-	TRBJ1-6	TRBV5-6	CASSGAVGGRNSPLHF	TGTGCCAGCAGCGGTGCGGTCGGGGGGCGAAATTCACCCCTCCACTTT
-	TRBD2	TRBJ2-5	TRBV5-1	CASTGLAGAQETQYF	TGCGCCAGCACAGGACTAGCGGGGGCCCAAGAGACCCAGTACTTC
-	TRBD2	TRBJ2-1	TRBV14	CASSHTLAGSYNEQFF	TGTGCCAGCAGCCATACCCTAGCGGGGTCTTACAATGAGCAGTTCTTC
once	TRBD1	TRBJ2-6	TRBV10-3	CAISETGAGANVLTF	TGTGCCATCAGTGAGACAGGGGCTGGGGCCAACGTCCTGACTTTC
-	-	TRBJ1-3	TRBV5-4	CASSLTGGSGNTIYF	TGTGCCAGCAGCTTAACGGGGGGCTCTGGAAACACCATATATTTT
-	-	TRBJ1-4	TRBV5-4	CASSTATNEKLFF	TGTGCCAGCAGCACAGCAACTAATGAAAAACTGTTTTTT
-	-	TRBJ2-1	TRBV27	CASLTEYNEQFF	TGTGCCAGTCTGACAGAGTACAATGAGCAGTTCTTC
-	TRBD2	TRBJ2-6	TRBV30	CAWSLAGGPSGANVLTF	TGTGCCTGGAGTCTCGCGGGGGGGCCTTCTGGGGCCAACGTCCTGACTTTC
few	TRBD2	TRBJ2-3	TRBV9	CASSVGTSGGTDTQYF	TGTGCCAGCAGCGTGGGGACTAGCGGGGGCACAGATACGCAGTATTTT
-	-	TRBJ2-4	TRBV9	CASSVDWGRDIQYF	TGTGCCAGCAGCGTAGACTGGGGGCGGGACATTCAGTACTTC
-	TRBD2	TRBJ2-1	TRBV6-5	CASLSGGAGNEQFF	TGTGCCAGCCTTAGCGGGGGGGCGGGTAATGAGCAGTTCTTC
-	TRBD1	TRBJ2-5	TRBV10-3	CAISESTAIGTGARETQYF	TGTGCCATCAGTGAGTCGACCGCCATAGGGACAGGGGCTCGGGAGACCCAGTACTTC
once	-	TRBJ2-5	TRBV13	CASSRGSRRETQYF	TGTGCCAGCAGCCGAGGATCGCGGAGGGAGACCCAGTACTTC
-	-	TRBJ2-7	TRBV15	CATSRGGSAYEQYF	TGTGCCACCAGCAGAGGAGGCTCCGCCTACGAGCAGTACTTC
-	-	TRBJ1-3	TRBV7-2	CASSLETGTGNTIYF	TGTGCCAGCAGCTTAGAGACAGGCACCGGAAACACCATATATTTT
-	TRBD1	TRBJ2-4	TRBV27	CASSLRQGVNIQYF	TGTGCCAGCAGTTTACGGCAGGGGGTCAACATTCAGTACTTC
few	-	TRBJ2-7	TRBV18	CASSLSGSYEQYF	TGTGCCAGCTCCCTTTCAGGATCCTACGAGCAGTACTTC
-	TRBD1	TRBJ1-2	TRBV9	CASSVGTGESGYTF	TGTGCCAGCAGCGTAGGGACAGGGGAATCGGGCTACACCTTC
-	TRBD1	TRBJ1-4	TRBV27	CASRATGGGEKLFF	TGTGCCAGCAGGGCAACAGGGGGAGGGGAAAAACTGTTTTTT
-	-	TRBJ1-5	TRBV21-1	CASSKGITGMNQPQHF	TGTGCCAGCAGCAAAGGGATAACAGGGATGAATCAGCCCCAGCATTTT
few	-	TRBJ1-1	TRBV7-9	CASSASDLRKVGAAFF	TGTGCCAGCAGCGCATCGGATTTGCGGAAGGTTGGGGCAGCTTTCTTT